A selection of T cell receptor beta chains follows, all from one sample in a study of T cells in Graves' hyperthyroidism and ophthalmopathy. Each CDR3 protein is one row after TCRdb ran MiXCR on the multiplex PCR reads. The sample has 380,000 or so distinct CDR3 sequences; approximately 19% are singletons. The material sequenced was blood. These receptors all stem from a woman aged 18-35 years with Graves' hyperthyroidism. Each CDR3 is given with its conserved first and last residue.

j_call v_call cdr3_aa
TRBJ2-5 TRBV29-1 CSVDIRAGETQYF
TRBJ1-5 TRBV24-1 CATSDSYSNQPQHF
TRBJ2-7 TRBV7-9 CASTPSLGASYEQYF
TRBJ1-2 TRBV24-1 CATQGDSYGYTF
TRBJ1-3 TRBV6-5 CASSYRTPGGNTIYF
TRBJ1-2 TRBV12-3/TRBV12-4 CASSSHRINYGYTF
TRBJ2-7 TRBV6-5 CASKTPEHEQYF
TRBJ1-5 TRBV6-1 CASSEGTGTRQPQHF
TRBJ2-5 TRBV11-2 CASSLDRVVQYF
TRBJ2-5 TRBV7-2 CASSSGGLYLQETQYF
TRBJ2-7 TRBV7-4 CASSLAPGPPYEQYF
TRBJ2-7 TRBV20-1 CSARDSRMIEQYF
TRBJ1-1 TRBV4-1 CASSQPNRGHRTEAFF
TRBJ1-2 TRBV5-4 CASSPPTGGLGGYTF
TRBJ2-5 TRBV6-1 CASSDWGQGFFETKYF
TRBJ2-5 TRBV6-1 CASSAHRTGGVGETQYF
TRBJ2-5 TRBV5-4 CASSLETGLAGPGGTQYF
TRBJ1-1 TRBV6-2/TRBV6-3 CASISGANTEAFF
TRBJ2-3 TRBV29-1 CSTGQGAWDTQYF
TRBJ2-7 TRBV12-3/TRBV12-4 CASSLFGYVTDEQYF
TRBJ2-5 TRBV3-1 CASSQDQGETQYF
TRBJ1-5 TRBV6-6 CASRRDFWSRQPQHF
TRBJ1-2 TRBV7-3 CASSLTGSGARWGYGYTF
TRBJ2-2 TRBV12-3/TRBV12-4 CASKRDTGELFF
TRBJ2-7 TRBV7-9 CASSSTRPSYHEQYF
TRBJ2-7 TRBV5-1 CASSRQGAKDYEQYF
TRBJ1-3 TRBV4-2 CASSQEDRGGNTIYF
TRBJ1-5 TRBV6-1 CASSEAFVEF
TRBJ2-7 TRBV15 CATSRESGNWYEQYF
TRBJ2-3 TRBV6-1 CASSEALLAGSTDTQYF
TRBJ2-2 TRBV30 CAWSGSLAVLTGELFF
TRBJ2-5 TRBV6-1 CASGEGRQETQYF
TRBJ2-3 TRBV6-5 CASSYRGADTQYF
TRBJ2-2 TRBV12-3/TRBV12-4 CASSPLAGSYTGELFF
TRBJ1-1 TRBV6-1 CASIGDRGHTEAFF
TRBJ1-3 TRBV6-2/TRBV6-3 CASSYYGNTIYF
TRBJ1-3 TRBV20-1 CSASTGAGNTIYF
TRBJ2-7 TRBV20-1 CSARGEGYEQYF
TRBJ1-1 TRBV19 CASRITGGNTEAFF
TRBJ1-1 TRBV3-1 CASSQQTNTEAFF
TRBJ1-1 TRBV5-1 CASSLVIRKGMNTEAFF
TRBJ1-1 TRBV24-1 CATSIGNTEAFF
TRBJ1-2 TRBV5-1 CASSGAAADGYTF